This T cell receptor (beta chain) was captured in a study of T-cell reconstitution after alpha-beta-depleted transplantation in children. This clonotype was observed a handful of times. With 6 bases removed from V and 3 bases from J, the gap between germline ends came to 15 bases. CDR3 length: 14 residues. Unique molecular identifiers were used to barcode this TCRbeta library. A single record per CDR3 protein comes from TCRdb applying MiXCR to the PCR reads. This table holds about 500,000 distinct CDR3 sequences, approximately 10% found once. This clonotype was obtained from a female patient aged 2-10 years who had a stem cell transplant for aplastic anemia, so the T cells may come from the graft donor. Here the sequenced sample was PBMCs, mostly from graft donor cells, taken 180 days after TCRalphabeta/CD19-depleted stem cell transplant. The chain combines TRBV12-3 or TRBV12-4 with TRBJ2-7; D is perhaps TRBD1 (5 bases). The CDR3 loop is CASSPILQVYEQYF. For the CDR3, the DNA is TGTGCCAGCAGCCCAATCTTACAGGTCTACGAGCAGTACTTC.